What follows are 6 T cell receptor beta chains derived from one specimen sequenced in a study of CDR3 diversity in severe acne. MiXCR was run by TCRdb on the PCR reads, yielding one entry per CDR3 protein. The profile shows approximately 97,000 distinct CDR3 sequences, approximately 47% of them singletons. Material for sequencing was blood. Every receptor here comes from a male donor with acne.

Remarks on this clonotype: Compared with germline, one end of the junction differs, possibly owing to a read error. V gene TRBV5-1 combines with J gene TRBJ2-7; possibly TRBD1 for D (6 bases). CDR1 and CDR2 (germline): SGHRS, YFSETQ. There are 16 residues in the CDR3. The CDR3: CASSLAAAGDPYEQYF. The CDR3 coding sequence is TGTGCCAGCAGCTTGGCCGCCGCAGGGGACCCCTACGAGCAGTACTTC.

This clonotype was seen at least ten times. The chain employs TRBV6-5 and TRBJ2-7; 10 positions match TRBD1. CDR1 and CDR2 from the germline V gene are MNHEY and SVGAGI. The trim removed 6 bases at V and 0 bases at J, leaving 5 bases unmatched. This CDR3 comprises 15 residues. The CDR3 loop reads CASREGQGSSYEQYV. The DNA for the CDR3 is TGTGCCAGCAGGGAGGGACAGGGGAGCTCCTACGAGCAGTACGTC.

The chain employs TRBV7-2 and TRBJ2-5; 14 bases align to TRBD2. After removal of 5 bases from V and 3 bases from J, the junction contained 8 bases not matched to a gene. Germline-derived CDR1 and CDR2 are SGHTA and FQGNSA. This CDR3 is built from 17 residues. CDR3 protein: CASSLEGTSGRKETQYF. The CDR3 DNA is TGTGCCAGCAGCCTGGAGGGGACTAGCGGGAGAAAAGAGACCCAGTACTTC.

J is TRBJ2-7 and V is TRBV10-3; no clear D gene. Germline lookup yields CDR1 ENHRY and CDR2 SYGVKD. Trimming shortened V by 2 bases and J by 0 bases, and 5 bases separated the two germline ends. This CDR3 contains 13 residues. DNA of the CDR3: TGTGCCATCAGTGAGGGCAGCTCCTACGAGCAGTACTTC. Protein sequence: CAISEGSSYEQYF.

The V gene is TRBV15, the J gene TRBJ1-4; D may be TRBD1 (5 bases). This CDR3 comprises 14 residues. V shed 5 bases and J shed 10 bases, with 17 bases lying between them. Germline V lookup: CDR1 LNHNV, CDR2 YYDKDF (reference sequence). The CDR3 sequence is CATSSRGGGAKLFF. CDR3 coding DNA: TGTGCCACCAGCTCCCGAGGCGGGGGTGCAAAACTGTTTTTT.

CDR3 sequence: CASSRRQSRYEQYF. In DNA, the CDR3 is TGTGCCAGCAGCCGCCGTCAGTCCCGCTACGAGCAGTACTTC. This rearrangement joins TRBV11-2 to TRBJ2-7; D is unresolved. Looked up from germline, CDR1 is SGHAT and CDR2 is FQNNGV. V was shortened by 5 bases and J by 3 bases, with 14 bases between the two germline ends. The CDR3 loop spans 14 amino acids.